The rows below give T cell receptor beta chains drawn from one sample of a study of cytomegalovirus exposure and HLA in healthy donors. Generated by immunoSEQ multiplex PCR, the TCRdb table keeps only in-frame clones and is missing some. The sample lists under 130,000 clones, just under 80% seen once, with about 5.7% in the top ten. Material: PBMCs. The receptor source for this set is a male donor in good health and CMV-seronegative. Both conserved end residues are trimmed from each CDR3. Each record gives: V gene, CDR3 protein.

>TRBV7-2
ASSLSSVGKAQY
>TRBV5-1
ASRSGTGRGEQY
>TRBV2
ASKRVPNGSQY
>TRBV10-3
AISAAGEVKEQF
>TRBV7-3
ASSWTGGGSSTDTQY
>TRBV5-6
ASSTGMEGTQY
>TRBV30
AWSVRGFIPGNTIY
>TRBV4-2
ASSETVLPQGAFSTGELF
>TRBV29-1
SVTLDRAGELF
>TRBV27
ASSWEAHNEQF
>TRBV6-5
ASPTGQGPYEQY
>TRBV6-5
ASRPTDREDTIY
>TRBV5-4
ASSLQQGWNSPLH
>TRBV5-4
ASSLAGGRTDTQY
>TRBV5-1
ASSWTGGTNEKLF
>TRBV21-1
ASRRPRFLNEQF
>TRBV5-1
ASSLVPGQGSEQY
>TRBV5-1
ASSPTRLGQEQY
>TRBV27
ASSLAGFNQPQH
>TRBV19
SSQGLEPGEQY
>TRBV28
ASSRQPGGVNTEAF
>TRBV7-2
ASSLGAASSSYEQY
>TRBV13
ASSKTSGYNEQF
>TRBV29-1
SVETDLRTEAF
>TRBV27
ASRSPDWRDGYT
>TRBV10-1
ASSSTGQGVETQY
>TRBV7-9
ASSLAGSTDTQY
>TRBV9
ASSVEILRGTGANVLT
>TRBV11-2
ASSLVPQGDYGYT
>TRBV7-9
ASSSNGGRTGELF
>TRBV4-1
ASSQQGLVPGELF
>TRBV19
ASSAGQTDTQY
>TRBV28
ASSPSLGTFSSYEQY
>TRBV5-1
ASSLDRVNTEAF
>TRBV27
ASSLRSSNQPQH
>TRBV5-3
ARSLRDRDRVGQPQH
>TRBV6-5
ASLLNTEAF
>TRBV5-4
ASSQDPAGGNTGELF
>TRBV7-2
ASSLSQTGELF